These T cell receptor beta chains were read from a single sample in a study of OX40 agonist ivuxolimab in advanced cancers. Data came from immunoSEQ multiplex PCR; TCRdb stores just in-frame clones and leaves some out. The sample has approximately 81,000 clones, 90% to 95% seen once. This material consisted of CD4+ or CD8+ T cells sorted from blood, taken in a trial of the OX40 agonist ivuxolimab. These receptor sequences come from an adult with an advanced solid tumor such as melanoma, head and neck, liver or kidney cancer. Both conserved end residues are trimmed from each CDR3. A row's size may be missing; if present it is once, few, many or a size class.

cdr3_aa: ASSLTSGTAIEQF; v_call: TRBV7-9; j_call: TRBJ2-1; clone_size: once
cdr3_aa: ASSQSSGANVLT; v_call: TRBV4-3; j_call: TRBJ2-6; clone_size: -
cdr3_aa: ASSNDEQF; v_call: TRBV25-1; j_call: TRBJ2-1; clone_size: once
cdr3_aa: ASSAAETAGLTDTQY; v_call: TRBV9; j_call: TRBJ2-3; clone_size: -
cdr3_aa: SAGTGTAPHGYT; v_call: TRBV29-1; j_call: TRBJ1-2; clone_size: -
cdr3_aa: ASSPTGSNQPQH; v_call: TRBV7-9; j_call: TRBJ1-5; clone_size: -
cdr3_aa: ASSEAGPGTPTDTQY; v_call: TRBV2; j_call: TRBJ2-3; clone_size: -
cdr3_aa: ASSLWGTGDQETQY; v_call: TRBV5-1; j_call: TRBJ2-5; clone_size: -
cdr3_aa: ASFGTGVSNTEAF; v_call: TRBV2; j_call: TRBJ1-1; clone_size: -
cdr3_aa: ASGPRQGNSYEQY; v_call: TRBV7-9; j_call: TRBJ2-7; clone_size: -
cdr3_aa: ASSRLAGFYNEQF; v_call: TRBV7-6; j_call: TRBJ2-1; clone_size: -
cdr3_aa: ASSGGQVYGYT; v_call: TRBV13; j_call: TRBJ1-2; clone_size: -